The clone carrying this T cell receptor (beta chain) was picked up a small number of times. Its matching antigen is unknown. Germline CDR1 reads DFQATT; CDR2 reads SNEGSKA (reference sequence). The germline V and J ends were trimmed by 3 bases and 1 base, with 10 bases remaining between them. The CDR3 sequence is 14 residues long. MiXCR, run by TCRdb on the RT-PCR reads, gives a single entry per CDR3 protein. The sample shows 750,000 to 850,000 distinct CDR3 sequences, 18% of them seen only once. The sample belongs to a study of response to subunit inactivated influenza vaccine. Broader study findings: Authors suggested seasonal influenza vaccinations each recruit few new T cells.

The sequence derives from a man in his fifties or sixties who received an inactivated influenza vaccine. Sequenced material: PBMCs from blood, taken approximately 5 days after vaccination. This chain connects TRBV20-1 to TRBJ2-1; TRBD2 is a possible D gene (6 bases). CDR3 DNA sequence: TGCAGTGCTAGTTACGGGAGTTCCTACAATGAGCAGTTCTTC. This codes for CSASYGSSYNEQFF.